One sample yielded the 30 T cell receptor beta chains listed below, sequenced in a study of T-cell reconstitution after alpha-beta-depleted transplantation in children. For TCRbeta, the library was prepared with unique molecular identifiers. One entry per CDR3 protein, called by TCRdb with MiXCR from the PCR reads. The table shows about 610,000 distinct CDR3 sequences, with 8% to 11% occurring only once. The sequencing here drew on PBMCs from the stem cell graft donor, taken from the stem cell graft. These TCRs come from a human donor who donated a stem cell graft to a child with acute myeloid leukemia.

This clonotype was recorded at least ten times. V is TRBV20-1 and J is TRBJ2-7, with 8 bases that match TRBD2. The V and J ends lost 3 bases and 5 bases, in that order; junction bases with no gene match: 12. CDR3 length equals 15 residues. Germline V gene lookup returns CDR1 DFQATT and CDR2 SNEGSKA (reference sequence). The CDR3, as DNA: TGCAGTGCTAGCTCTCGGAGCGGGAGATTAGACGAGCAGTACTTC. It is translated as CSASSRSGRLDEQYF.

The J gene is TRBJ1-2, the V gene TRBV7-3; D is uncertain. V was shortened by 8 bases and J by 2 bases, with 18 bases between the two germline ends. CDR1 SGHTA and CDR2 FQGTGA come from the germline V gene. The CDR3 loop spans 15 amino acids. CDR3 sequence (DNA): TGTGCCAGCCTCCCGGGCCCAGGTGAAAACTATGGCTACACCTTC. As protein: CASLPGPGENYGYTF.

V and J are TRBV24-1 and TRBJ2-6; D is possibly TRBD2 (5 bases). Per germline, CDR1 KGHDR and CDR2 SFDVKD. The CDR3 extends over 18 amino acids. V was trimmed by 1 base and J by 3 bases, leaving 15 bases between them. The CDR3 sequence is CATSDLSPSGDGANVLTF. The CDR3 region has the DNA TGTGCCACCAGTGATTTATCCCCTTCCGGGGATGGGGCCAACGTCCTGACTTTC.

This clonotype appeared a few times. The germline gene is not matched at one end of the junction; a read error may be the cause. CDR3 residues: CASRPDFNGAVTF. The CDR3 DNA is TGTGCCAGCAGACCTGACTTTAACGGAGCCGTAACATTT. The gene calls are TRBV27 and TRBJ2-3; the D is unclear. Germline V CDR1 and CDR2: MNHEY, SMNVEV (reference sequence). This CDR3 has 13 amino acids.

The rearrangement joins TRBV6-1 to TRBJ2-3; 9 bases fit TRBD2. The germline CDR1 and CDR2 sequences are MNHNS and SASEGT. The trim removed 8 bases at V and 4 bases at J, leaving 10 bases unmatched. CDR3 length equals 15 residues. CDR3 residues: CASGFLAGVADTQYF. The CDR3 DNA is TGTGCCAGCGGATTCTTAGCGGGAGTCGCAGATACGCAGTATTTT.

This clonotype was seen many times. The CDR3 protein is CASSQGGSTVGIQYF. The CDR3 DNA is TGTGCCAGCAGCCAAGGAGGGAGCACGGTGGGAATTCAGTACTTC. This rearrangement joins TRBV3-1 to TRBJ2-4, with a tentative D call TRBD2 (5 bases). This CDR3 has 15 residues. The V gene's germline CDR1 is LGHDT and CDR2 YNNKEL (reference sequence). Deletions cut 1 base from V and 10 bases from J, with 17 bases between.

The rearrangement joins TRBV3-1 to TRBJ2-4; maybe TRBD2 (5 bases). The CDR3 runs to 13 residues. Trimming removed 2 bases from V and 9 bases from J, with 11 bases in between. The germline V gene has CDR1 LGHDT and CDR2 YNNKEL (reference sequence). The CDR3 loop reads CASSQTDAGIQYF. CDR3 bases: TGTGCCAGCAGCCAAACGGACGCGGGCATTCAGTACTTC.

This rearrangement joins TRBV2 to TRBJ1-5; D is possibly TRBD1 (6 bases). Deletions cut 8 bases from V and 0 bases from J, with 11 bases between. This CDR3 has 14 amino acids. Germline CDR1 reads SNHLY; CDR2 reads FYNNEI. The CDR3 region is CASGGTYSNQPQHF. CDR3 nucleotides: TGTGCCAGCGGGGGCACTTATAGCAATCAGCCCCAGCATTTT.

This clonotype came up a few times. This chain joins TRBV29-1 and TRBJ2-1; no clear D. CDR3 length: 13 amino acids. Germline CDR1 reads SQVTM; CDR2 reads ANQGSEA. V dropped 7 bases and J dropped 4 bases, with 14 bases sitting between them. This CDR3 is CSAQSPTYNEQFF. CDR3 coding DNA: TGCAGCGCCCAATCTCCCACTTACAATGAGCAGTTCTTC.

This clonotype was detected many times. The chain is built from TRBV3-1 and TRBJ1-1, with 9 bases lining up with TRBD1. V was clipped by 4 bases and J by 2 bases; unmatched bases: 8. CDR1 is LGHDT, CDR2 YNNKEL, per germline (reference sequence). CDR3 length: 16 amino acids. The CDR3 DNA reads as TGTGCCAGCAGCCGAGGACAGGGGAAAAGAAACACTGAAGCTTTCTTT. Amino acids: CASSRGQGKRNTEAFF.

Only a few counts were recorded for this clonotype. This chain links TRBV10-3 with TRBJ2-5, with D unresolved. V was pared by 4 bases and J by 4 bases, with 10 bases between. The CDR3 is made up of 13 amino acids. Per the germline V gene, CDR1 is ENHRY and CDR2 is SYGVKD. CDR3 amino acids: CAISGGKGETQYF. CDR3 coding DNA: TGTGCCATCAGTGGTGGTAAAGGAGAGACCCAGTACTTC.

This clonotype was detected only a few times. The chain joins TRBV6-5 to TRBJ1-1, with a tentative D call TRBD1 (5 bases). Germline CDR1 reads MNHEY; CDR2 reads SVGAGI. CDR3 length equals 15 residues. The V end was cut by 4 bases, the J end by 5 bases, with 17 bases between. CDR3 nucleotides: TGTGCCAGCAGTTCCCAGGACACATCGTGGACTGAAGCTTTCTTT. This translates into CASSSQDTSWTEAFF.

This chain connects TRBV12-3 or TRBV12-4 to TRBJ2-1, with TRBD2 matching 16 bases. CDR3 length: 16 amino acids. Trimming took 4 bases from V and 9 from J; bases not matched to a gene: 6. CDR3: CASSWGLAGGPGEQFF. The CDR3 bases are TGTGCCAGCAGTTGGGGACTAGCGGGAGGGCCCGGTGAGCAGTTCTTC.

The rearrangement uses TRBV6-5 and TRBJ2-7; tentatively, D is TRBD2 (6 bases). Trimming cost V 0 bases and J 7 bases, with 28 bases left between them. Per germline, CDR1 MNHEY and CDR2 SVGAGI. The CDR3 is made up of 19 amino acids. CDR3 DNA sequence: TGTGCCAGCAGTTACTCGATGGGGGGAGGACGCTCGCTAGGGGCTGAGCAGTACTTC. Residues: CASSYSMGGGRSLGAEQYF.

The J gene is TRBJ2-7, the V gene TRBV14; TRBD2 aligns across 10 bases. J was trimmed by 3 bases and V by 5 bases; bases with no gene match: 7. This CDR3 has 15 residues. The germline V gene has CDR1 SGHDN and CDR2 FVKESK. CDR3 region: CASSSRTSGVYEQYF. For the CDR3, the DNA is TGTGCCAGCAGCTCCAGGACTAGCGGCGTCTACGAGCAGTACTTC.

This clonotype was found a few times. The chain uses TRBV5-1 and TRBJ2-5, with TRBD1 matching 7 bases. The CDR3 has 15 amino acids. Germline-derived CDR1 and CDR2 are SGHRS and YFSETQ. Trimming took 4 bases from V and 2 from J; bases not matched to a gene: 8. The CDR3 coding sequence is TGCGCCAGCAGCGGAATGGGACAGCTTCAAGAGACCCAGTACTTC. It translates to CASSGMGQLQETQYF.

This clonotype came up many times. The rearrangement links TRBV29-1 to TRBJ1-1; weak D call: TRBD1 (6 bases). V lost 5 bases, J lost 1 base, and 8 bases lay in between. From germline, CDR1 is SQVTM and CDR2 ANQGSEA. This CDR3 is 12 amino acids long. The CDR3, as DNA: TGCAGCGTTTCACAGGGGAACACTGAAGCTTTCTTT. Protein sequence: CSVSQGNTEAFF.

This clonotype was detected only a few times. The chain employs TRBV12-3 or TRBV12-4 and TRBJ2-7; 9 nucleotides match TRBD2. The CDR3 sequence is 18 residues long. V lost 4 bases and J lost 0; bases outside the gene matches: 13. This chain's CDR3 is CASSSSLRGLAISYEQYF. The CDR3 nucleotides read TGTGCCAGCAGTTCCAGTCTCCGAGGACTAGCGATCTCCTACGAGCAGTACTTC.

This clonotype was recorded at least ten times. The chain couples TRBV15 to TRBJ1-2; 10 nucleotides line up with TRBD1. Germline lookup yields CDR1 LNHNV and CDR2 YYDKDF (reference sequence). V shed 5 bases, J shed 4 bases, and the junction held 10 bases outside the gene matches. CDR3 length: 16 residues. This CDR3 reads CATSPRDRGVSYGYTF. DNA of the CDR3: TGTGCCACCAGCCCCCGGGACAGGGGTGTCAGCTATGGCTACACCTTC. Full variable domain (outside the CDR3, taken from reference TRBV15 and TRBJ1-2): DAMVIQNPRYQVTQFGKPVTLSCSQTLNHNVMYWYQQKSSQAPKLLFHYYDKDFNNEADTPDNFQSRRPNTSFCFLDIRSPGLGDTAMYLCATSPRDRGVSYGYTFGSGTRLTVV.

The sample holds many counts of this clonotype. V is TRBV5-1 and J is TRBJ2-7; D possibly corresponds to TRBD1 (5 bases). The CDR3 sequence is 15 residues long. Trimming cost V 4 bases and J 4 bases, with 18 bases left between them. In germline, CDR1 is SGHRS, CDR2 YFSETQ. The CDR3 DNA is TGCGCCAGCAGCCTGAGAGCAACAGGTCTGTACGAGCAGTACTTC. The encoded protein is CASSLRATGLYEQYF.

The rearrangement links TRBV5-1 to TRBJ2-5; D possibly corresponds to TRBD2 (6 bases). V lost 3 bases and J lost 2, with 11 bases in between. Germline CDR1 and CDR2: SGHRS and YFSETQ. This CDR3 comprises 14 residues. Written as DNA, the CDR3 is TGCGCCAGCAGCTACGGGGACTCACAAGAGACCCAGTACTTC. This encodes CASSYGDSQETQYF.

The chain employs TRBV4-3 and TRBJ2-1; 9 bases line up with TRBD2. Trimming removed 0 bases from V and 1 base from J; junction bases left unmatched: 4. Germline CDR1 LGHNA, CDR2 YSLEER. CDR3 size: 17 residues. CDR3 in DNA: TGCGCCAGCAGCCAAGATAGGGCGGGAGGGTCCTACAATGAGCAGTTCTTC. This sequence encodes CASSQDRAGGSYNEQFF.

This clonotype has a handful of counts. V gene TRBV7-8 combines with J gene TRBJ1-1; the D gene is possibly TRBD1 (6 bases). CDR1 SGHVS and CDR2 FQNEAQ come from the germline V gene. Trimming cost V 5 bases and J 9 bases, with 16 bases left between them. CDR3 length: 13 amino acids. CDR3 in amino acids: CASSPRGGRKAFF. CDR3 DNA sequence: TGTGCCAGCAGCCCCCGGGGGGGGCGAAAAGCTTTCTTT.

The V gene is TRBV5-1, the J gene TRBJ2-1, with 7 nucleotides matching TRBD2. The CDR3 covers 14 residues. The germline V gene has CDR1 SGHRS and CDR2 YFSETQ. Germline trimming cut 6 bases from V and 4 bases from J; bases unmatched to any gene: 7. CDR3 nucleotide sequence: TGCGCCAGCAAGCCTAGCGGAAATTACAATGAGCAGTTCTTC. The encoded protein is CASKPSGNYNEQFF.

In its sample, this clonotype was seen many times. The V call is TRBV7-9, the J call TRBJ1-5, with D perhaps TRBD1 (5 bases). Germline CDR1 is SEHNR and CDR2 is FQNEAQ (reference sequence). Trimming stripped 4 bases from V and 0 bases from J, with 10 bases between. This CDR3 is 15 amino acids long. The CDR3: CASSSGHSSNQPQHF. CDR3 DNA: TGTGCCAGCAGCTCCGGACACAGTAGCAATCAGCCCCAGCATTTT.

This clonotype has a handful of counts. J is TRBJ2-1 and V is TRBV5-1; D gene uncertain. Per germline, CDR1 SGHRS and CDR2 YFSETQ. This CDR3 comprises 11 residues. Trimming cost V 4 bases and J 9 bases, with 8 bases left between them. For the CDR3, the DNA is TGCGCCAGCAGCGAGAATGTTGAGCAGTTCTTC. It yields the protein CASSENVEQFF.

As regards this clonotype: A clone one base away is much larger, so this may be a read error. The chain links TRBV20-1 to TRBJ2-1, with 11 nucleotides matching TRBD2. The CDR3 is 16 residues long. Germline V gene lookup returns CDR1 DFQATT and CDR2 SNEGSKA (reference sequence). The CDR3 loop reads CCARTSGRGYYNEQFF. The CDR3 coding sequence is TGCTGTGCTAGAACTAGCGGGAGAGGGTATTACAATGAGCAGTTCTTC.

This clonotype was observed at least ten times. This chain joins TRBV12-3 or TRBV12-4 and TRBJ2-6; a possible D gene is TRBD2 (6 bases). The CDR3 totals 16 residues. V was shortened by 7 bases and J by 4 bases, with 17 bases between the two germline ends. The CDR3 reads CASTPGTLSGANVLTF. The DNA for the CDR3 is TGTGCCAGCACCCCTGGGACTCTTTCCGGGGCCAACGTCCTGACTTTC.

This clonotype was counted between two and nine times. V is TRBV30 and J is TRBJ2-1; TRBD2 aligns across 9 bases. The junction had 9 bases not matched to a gene; V was cut back by 4 bases and J by 8 bases. CDR1 and CDR2 from the germline V gene are GTSNPN and SVGIG (reference sequence). The CDR3 loop spans 14 amino acids. CDR3 nucleotide sequence: TGTGCCTGGACCCATAGCGGGAGTGGGCATGAGCAGTTCTTC. This sequence encodes CAWTHSGSGHEQFF.

This clonotype was counted ten times or more. J is TRBJ1-5 and V is TRBV28; no firm D call. Trimming cost V 5 bases and J 14 bases, with 16 bases left between them. The germline gives CDR1 MDHEN, CDR2 SYDVKM. The CDR3 is 12 amino acids. CDR3 loop: CASSPHRRVEHF. DNA for the CDR3: TGTGCCAGCAGTCCTCACCGCCGAGTAGAGCATTTT. Full variable domain (rest looked up from reference TRBV28 and TRBJ1-5): DVKVTQSSRYLVKRTGEKVFLECVQDMDHENMFWYRQDPGLGLRLIYFSYDVKMKEKGDIPEGYSVSREKKERFSLILESASTNQTSMYLCASSPHRRVEHFGDGTRLSIL.